These T cell receptor beta chains were read from a single sample in a study of preoperative IRX-2 immunotherapy in early breast cancer. Assay used: immunoSEQ multiplex PCR; TCRdb lists only in-frame clones, some missing. The sample contains about 89,000 clones, roughly 88% of which appear only once. The sample consisted of tumor tissue, taken after IRX-2 immunotherapy. These TCRs come from a human donor with breast cancer. Each CDR3 is given with its conserved first and last residue. The order of the fields is D gene, J gene, clone size, V gene, CDR3 protein, CDR3 DNA. The D gene is left open where the match is weak. Clone size, where shown, is once, few, many, or a class for clones that have expanded.

>TRBD2|TRBJ2-7|.|TRBV5-1
CASSWGTSGYEQYF
TGCGCCAGCAGCTGGGGGACTAGCGGCTACGAGCAGTACTTC
>TRBD2|TRBJ2-2|.|TRBV18
CASSPLAGASGITGELFF
TGTGCCAGCTCACCCCTAGCGGGGGCGTCGGGGATCACCGGGGAGCTGTTTTTT
>.|TRBJ2-5|.|TRBV30
CAWGDTGAETQYF
TGTGCCTGGGGCGACACTGGCGCAGAGACCCAGTACTTC
>.|TRBJ2-3|.|TRBV9
CASSHSAAIGTDTQYF
TGTGCCAGCAGCCACTCGGCGGCCATAGGCACAGATACGCAGTATTTT
>.|TRBJ2-2|.|TRBV1
CASSQGNPAGELFF
TGCGCCAGCAGCCAAGGGAATCCAGCCGGGGAGCTGTTTTTT
>TRBD1|TRBJ1-3|.|TRBV5-1
CASSSTGHGNTIYF
TGCGCCAGCAGCTCGACAGGGCACGGAAACACCATATATTTT
>TRBD2|TRBJ2-5|.|TRBV19
CASSARGGTETQYF
TGTGCCAGTAGTGCACGGGGGGGAACAGAGACCCAGTACTTC
>TRBD1|TRBJ1-5|.|TRBV15
CATSRDRGLEPQHF
TGTGCCACCAGCAGGGACAGGGGGCTGGAGCCCCAGCATTTT
>TRBD1|TRBJ1-2|once|TRBV6-8
CASSSKSGGDYGYTF
TGTGCCAGCAGTTCCAAGTCAGGGGGCGACTATGGCTACACCTTC
>.|TRBJ1-4|.|TRBV14
CASSQVVWEKLFF
TGTGCCAGCAGCCAAGTTGTCTGGGAAAAACTGTTTTTT
>TRBD1|TRBJ1-1|.|TRBV5-1
CASSQRQGVNTEAFF
TGCGCCAGCAGTCAACGACAGGGGGTGAACACTGAAGCTTTCTTT
>.|TRBJ2-1|.|TRBV10-1
CASSEYADNEQFF
TGCGCCAGCAGTGAGTATGCAGACAATGAGCAGTTCTTC
>TRBD1|TRBJ1-5|.|TRBV28
CASSFAGGQPQHF
TGTGCCAGCAGTTTCGCAGGGGGCCAGCCCCAGCATTTT
>.|TRBJ2-6|.|TRBV15
CATRGGWGPAGANVLTF
TGTGCCACCAGGGGCGGCTGGGGGCCAGCGGGGGCCAACGTCCTGACTTTC
>TRBD2|TRBJ2-1|.|TRBV7-7
CASSLVAGGPVNEQFF
TGTGCTAGCAGCTTGGTAGCGGGAGGGCCCGTCAATGAGCAGTTCTTC
>.|TRBJ2-1|.|TRBV28
CASSLLTDEQFF
TGTGCCAGCAGTTTATTAACCGATGAGCAGTTCTTC
>TRBD1|TRBJ2-1|.|TRBV30
CAWSVGQGHYNEQFF
TGTGCCTGGAGTGTGGGACAGGGCCACTACAATGAGCAGTTCTTC
>TRBD1|TRBJ1-2|.|TRBV10-2
CASTRDRNYGYTF
TGCGCCAGCACCCGGGACAGAAACTATGGCTACACCTTC
>.|TRBJ2-3|few|TRBV18
CASSPGGLSTDTQYF
TGTGCCAGCTCACCAGGGGGACTCAGCACAGATACGCAGTATTTT
>TRBD2|TRBJ2-3|.|TRBV28
CASRETSGRALTDTQYF
TGTGCCAGCAGGGAAACTAGCGGGCGCGCCCTCACAGATACGCAGTATTTT